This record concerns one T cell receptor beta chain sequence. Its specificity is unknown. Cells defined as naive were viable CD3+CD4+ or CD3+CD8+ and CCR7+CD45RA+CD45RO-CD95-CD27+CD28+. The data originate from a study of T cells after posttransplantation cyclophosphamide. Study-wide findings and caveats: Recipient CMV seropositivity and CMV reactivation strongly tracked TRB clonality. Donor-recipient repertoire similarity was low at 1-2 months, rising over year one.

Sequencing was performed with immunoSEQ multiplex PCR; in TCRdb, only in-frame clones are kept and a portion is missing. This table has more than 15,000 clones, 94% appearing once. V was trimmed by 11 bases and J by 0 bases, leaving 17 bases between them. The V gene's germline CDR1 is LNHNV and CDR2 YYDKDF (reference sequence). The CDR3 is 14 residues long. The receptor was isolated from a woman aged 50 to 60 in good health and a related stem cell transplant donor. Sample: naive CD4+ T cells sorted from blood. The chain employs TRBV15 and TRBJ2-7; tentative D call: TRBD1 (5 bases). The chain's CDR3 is CASQFREGSYEQYF. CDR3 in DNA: TGTGCCTCGCAGTTCAGGGAAGGCTCCTACGAGCAGTACTTC.